A selection of T cell receptor beta chains follows, all from one sample in a study of blood T cell repertoires in COVID-19. The assay was immunoSEQ multiplex PCR, and TCRdb's table has in-frame clones only and misses some. This sample carries some 150,000 clones, 60% to 80% of them seen once, and the ten largest clones take roughly 9%. The sequenced sample consisted of peripheral blood. The receptors were sampled from a woman between 50 and 59 years old with active or convalescent COVID-19. The CDR3 runs from the conserved cysteine through the conserved F or W. The D gene is left open where the match is weak. Rows may omit the clone size; those that give it use once, few, many or a size class.

size | J | D | V | CDR3 | DNA
- | TRBJ2-2 | TRBD2 | TRBV5-8 | CASSRRLAANTGELFF | TGTGCCAGCAGCCGACGACTAGCGGCGAACACCGGGGAGCTGTTTTTT
- | TRBJ1-4 | - | TRBV6-2/TRBV6-3 | CASSYIGEGGEKLFF | TGTGCCAGCAGTTACATCGGAGAGGGCGGTGAAAAACTGTTTTTT
- | TRBJ2-3 | TRBD2 | TRBV7-2 | CASSFRTSGSTDTQYF | TGTGCCAGCAGCTTTCGGACTAGCGGATCCACAGATACGCAGTATTTT
- | TRBJ1-2 | - | TRBV30 | CAWSNEYRVHGYTF | TGTGCCTGGAGTAATGAATACAGGGTTCATGGCTACACCTTC
- | TRBJ1-1 | TRBD1 | TRBV11-3 | CASSLGQGEAFF | TGTGCCAGCAGCTTGGGACAGGGGGAAGCTTTCTTT
- | TRBJ2-3 | TRBD1 | TRBV29-1 | CSAPGTASSDTQYF | TGCAGCGCCCCCGGGACAGCCTCCTCAGATACGCAGTATTTT
- | TRBJ2-1 | - | TRBV6-2/TRBV6-3 | CASSYSRPRLAGEQFF | TGTGCCAGCAGTTACTCTAGGCCTCGGCTAGCCGGCGAGCAGTTCTTC
- | TRBJ1-5 | - | TRBV27 | CASSWTPSNQPQHF | TGTGCCAGCAGCTGGACACCAAGCAATCAGCCCCAGCATTTT
- | TRBJ1-4 | - | TRBV27 | CASRSNKQPREKLFF | TGTGCCAGCAGATCAAACAAACAACCCAGGGAAAAACTGTTTTTT
- | TRBJ2-3 | TRBD2 | TRBV5-6 | CASSLRSGGFTDTQYF | TGTGCCAGCAGCTTGAGGAGCGGGGGTTTCACGGATACGCAGTATTTT
- | TRBJ2-5 | - | TRBV15 | CATSRDLVETQYF | TGTGCCACCAGCAGAGATCTCGTAGAGACCCAGTACTTC
- | TRBJ1-2 | TRBD1 | TRBV20-1 | CSASVRGQVAYTF | TGCAGTGCCAGTGTCCGGGGACAGGTGGCCTACACCTTC
- | TRBJ2-3 | TRBD2 | TRBV28 | CASSLGRETDTQYF | TGTGCCAGCAGTCTCGGGAGGGAGACAGATACGCAGTATTTT
once | TRBJ1-6 | - | TRBV28 | CASSSGLPNSPLHF | TGTGCCAGCAGTTCGGGACTTCCTAATTCACCCCTCCACTTT
- | TRBJ2-3 | TRBD1 | TRBV11-3 | CASSPGTGDTQYF | TGTGCCAGCAGCCCCGGGACAGGAGATACGCAGTATTTT
- | TRBJ1-5 | TRBD1 | TRBV7-2 | CASSLNFDRVSNQPQHF | TGTGCCAGCAGCCTAAATTTCGACAGGGTGAGCAATCAGCCCCAGCATTTT
- | TRBJ1-2 | TRBD1 | TRBV6-5 | CASRPGQGRSYGYTF | TGTGCCAGCAGACCGGGACAGGGTAGGAGCTATGGCTACACCTTC
- | TRBJ2-7 | TRBD1 | TRBV5-1 | CASSPWTGTYEQYF | TGCGCCAGCAGCCCCTGGACAGGGACCTACGAGCAGTACTTC
few | TRBJ1-1 | TRBD1 | TRBV30 | CAWSGGQGALKNTEAFF | TGTGCCTGGAGTGGAGGACAGGGGGCGTTGAAGAACACTGAAGCTTTCTTT
once | TRBJ1-3 | TRBD1 | TRBV14 | CASSQRAKGTGTLVSGNTIYF | TGTGCCAGCAGCCAGAGAGCAAAAGGGACAGGAACTTTGGTCTCTGGAAACACCATATATTTT
once | TRBJ1-2 | TRBD1 | TRBV19 | CATKTGGAGYGYTF | TGTGCCACGAAAACAGGGGGCGCTGGCTATGGCTACACCTTC
- | TRBJ1-2 | - | TRBV11-3 | CASSSRGYGYTF | TGTGCCAGCAGCTCCCGCGGTTATGGCTACACCTTC
- | TRBJ1-1 | TRBD1 | TRBV2 | CASSLDRGNTEAFF | TGTGCCAGCAGTCTGGACAGGGGTAACACTGAAGCTTTCTTT
- | TRBJ1-1 | TRBD1 | TRBV7-9 | CASSYTGGGVGTEAFF | TGTGCCAGCAGCTATACAGGGGGCGGGGTAGGCACTGAAGCTTTCTTT
- | TRBJ2-7 | TRBD1 | TRBV5-1 | CASSQMGQGVSYEQYF | TGCGCCAGCAGCCAAATGGGACAGGGGGTCTCCTACGAGCAGTACTTC
few | TRBJ2-7 | TRBD1 | TRBV18 | CASSPTWTGNYEQYF | TGTGCCAGCTCACCAACTTGGACAGGCAACTACGAGCAGTACTTC
- | TRBJ1-2 | - | TRBV18 | CASSPERNYGYTF | TGTGCCAGCTCACCGGAGCGGAACTATGGCTACACCTTC
- | TRBJ2-7 | - | TRBV11-3 | CASSLAEGTPVTLIYEQYF | TGTGCCAGCAGCTTAGCAGAGGGGACACCTGTAACTCTTATCTACGAGCAGTACTTC
once | TRBJ1-1 | - | TRBV30 | CAWSSQENTEAFF | TGTGCCTGGAGTTCCCAGGAGAACACTGAAGCTTTCTTT
- | TRBJ1-5 | - | TRBV19 | CASSQGTGQPQHF | TGTGCCAGTAGTCAGGGGACGGGTCAGCCCCAGCATTTT
- | TRBJ2-3 | TRBD2 | TRBV28 | CASSPTGTSGVGGADTQYF | TGTGCCAGCAGTCCTACTGGGACTAGCGGAGTAGGGGGGGCAGATACGCAGTATTTT
- | TRBJ2-1 | TRBD2 | TRBV29-1 | CRGTSGRADEQFF | TGCAGGGGGACTAGCGGGAGGGCCGATGAGCAGTTCTTC
- | TRBJ2-5 | TRBD1 | TRBV9 | CASSVTGVPGQETQYF | TGTGCCAGCAGCGTCACAGGGGTCCCGGGCCAAGAGACCCAGTACTTC
- | TRBJ2-3 | TRBD2 | TRBV7-9 | CASSKIAGGPPDTQYF | TGTGCCAGCAGCAAGATAGCGGGGGGGCCCCCAGATACGCAGTATTTT
- | TRBJ2-7 | - | TRBV7-2 | CASSSRQEQYF | TGTGCCAGCAGCTCACGACAGGAGCAGTACTTC
few | TRBJ2-2 | TRBD2 | TRBV7-7 | CASSRGSSGSTGELFF | TGTGCCAGCAGCCGAGGATCTAGCGGGAGCACCGGGGAGCTGTTTTTT
- | TRBJ1-1 | - | TRBV6-6 | CASIEFRGTEAFF | TGTGCCAGCATTGAATTCCGGGGCACTGAAGCTTTCTTT
- | TRBJ1-6 | TRBD1 | TRBV7-3 | CASSLTAGTGQRSPLHF | TGTGCCAGCAGCTTAACGGCAGGGACAGGGCAGCGTTCACCCCTCCACTTT
few | TRBJ1-4 | - | TRBV15 | CATSPRAGELKKLFF | TGTGCCACCTCTCCACGTGCGGGGGAATTGAAAAAACTGTTTTTT
many | TRBJ1-2 | TRBD1 | TRBV30 | CAWKGDRVNYGYTF | TGTGCCTGGAAAGGGGACAGGGTAAACTATGGCTACACCTTC